The source of this TCR beta chain is a study of blood T cell repertoires in COVID-19. Background on the study: PBMCs, B-cell-depleted T cells, or T cells provided the cDNA or gDNA that made up the material.

Enrollees, 18 to 89 years old, lived in 24 US areas. Two negative PCRs, clearance, or symptom resolution were required of recovered Cohort 3 donors. As handled by the study authors: For nucleated cells, counts were estimated from reference gene primer amplification. Method: immunoSEQ multiplex PCR; TCRdb's copy keeps in-frame clones and lacks some. That table is the source of V, J and clone size, and D and trimming were worked out from the DNA. The table shows around 250,000 clones, with 85% to 90% occurring only once. The TCR originated in a woman aged 25 to 39 who had recovered from COVID-19. Sequencing was carried out using PBMCs or T cells enriched from blood (not recorded which).

For the CDR3, the DNA is TGCAGTGCTAGTGCGCAGGGGTTTTCAGGAAACACCATATATTTT. Protein: CSASAQGFSGNTIYF. The chain joins TRBV20-1 to TRBJ1-3; D may be TRBD1 (6 bases). The CDR3 covers 15 residues. With 3 bases removed from V and 4 bases from J, the gap between germline ends came to 16 bases. Germline CDR1 is DFQATT and CDR2 is SNEGSKA (reference sequence).